This TCR beta chain was captured by sequencing in a study of blood T cells in healthy people across ages. Broader study findings: The donors' CMV status was not determined, possibly confounding changes in expanded clonotypes.

Note on this clonotype: The antigen remains unidentified.

Together with a sample-barcoded 5' primer, a J-beta primer mix was included in a second PCR lasting roughly 6 to 12 cycles. A template-switch adaptor with 12 random nucleotides tagged each cDNA molecule. TCRdb independently ran MiXCR on the 5' RACE reads; one entry per CDR3 protein. This table holds some 1.5 million distinct CDR3 sequences, roughly 30% found once. V was cut by 0 bases and J by 0 bases, with 12 bases left in between. Germline V gene lookup returns CDR1 MNHEY and CDR2 SMNVEV (reference sequence). This CDR3 is built from 17 residues. The donors, aged roughly 6 to 95, were healthy Caucasians from Russia. Extractions gave at least 5.5 micrograms of total RNA per sample.

The sequenced sample consisted of blood. The clonotype originates from a woman in her twenties or thirties in good health. The gene calls are TRBV27 and TRBJ1-5; D not resolved. The CDR3 nucleotides are TGTGCCAGCAGTTTATCGGGGTTAGCCTATAGCAATCAGCCCCAGCATTTT. It yields the protein CASSLSGLAYSNQPQHF.